This T cell receptor (beta chain) was captured in a study of OX40 agonist ivuxolimab in advanced cancers. The CDR3 extends over 15 amino acids. The V gene lost 4 bases and the J gene lost 7 bases, with 19 bases spanning the gap. The V gene's germline CDR1 is MDHEN and CDR2 SYDVKM. Here immunoSEQ multiplex PCR was the method, and the copy in TCRdb shows in-frame clones only, minus some. In the table there are 99,000 or so clones, about 96% of which are singletons. This material consisted of CD4+ or CD8+ T cells sorted from blood, taken in a trial of the OX40 agonist ivuxolimab. This chain joins TRBV28 and TRBJ1-2, with a tentative D call TRBD1 (5 bases). The clonotype comes from an adult with an advanced solid tumor such as melanoma, head and neck, liver or kidney cancer. CDR3 in DNA: TGTGCCAGCAGTTCCCCCCCCGGGGCAGGCGCTGGCTACACCTTC. Translated, it gives CASSSPPGAGAGYTF.